These 32 T cell receptor beta chains originate from one sample sequenced in a study of T cell repertoires in cytomegalovirus infection (dated by TCRdb to about 2019). Instrument on record: Illumina HiSeq 1500. TCRdb reworked the public reads: Q25 trimming with fastp, MiXCR clone assembly, productive beta chains retained. Each CDR3 protein gets just one entry, which takes the most common genes and DNA from the rows behind it. Across this sample there are around 490,000 distinct CDR3 sequences, with 26% seen only once. The top ten constitute roughly an eighth of the sample. Sequenced input: PBMCs. All receptors derive from a human donor in good health (CMV status not recorded). Some clones in this sample may be carry-over from other donors' samples.

This chain uses TRBV6-5 with TRBJ1-2; 11 nucleotides line up with TRBD1. The junction had 8 bases not matched to a gene; V was cut back by 6 bases and J by 2 bases. There are 16 residues in the CDR3. Germline V lookup: CDR1 MNHEY, CDR2 SVGAGI. CDR3 DNA: TGTGCCAGCAGCCCCCGGGACAGGGGGGGAAACTATGGCTACACCTTC. As protein: CASSPRDRGGNYGYTF.

The chain uses TRBV28 and TRBJ1-5; 8 bases are shared with TRBD1. The CDR3 runs 15 residues. Germline trimming cut 7 bases from V and 9 bases from J; bases unmatched to any gene: 14. Germline CDR1 and CDR2: MDHEN and SYDVKM. In DNA, the CDR3 is TGTGCCAGCATCGGTGACAGGGGCGGCCGAGGGCCCCAGCATTTT. It encodes CASIGDRGGRGPQHF.

This clonotype has only a few counts. This chain links TRBV10-3 with TRBJ2-1; 8 bases fit TRBD2. The germline gives CDR1 ENHRY, CDR2 SYGVKD. The length of the CDR3 is 14 residues. Unmatched junction bases numbered 7, after V lost 6 bases and J lost 6 bases. CDR3 residues: CAIRDPGLVNEQFF. The CDR3 nucleotides are TGTGCCATCAGAGACCCGGGACTAGTCAATGAGCAGTTCTTC.

The gene calls are TRBV18 and TRBJ2-4; TRBD2 matches at 10 bases. CDR1 is KGHSH, CDR2 LQKENI, per germline. This CDR3 is 17 amino acids long. Losses at the gene ends were 0 bases for V and 8 bases for J; bases not matched to a gene: 10. The chain's CDR3 is CASSPPEISSGSYIQYF. CDR3 sequence (DNA): TGTGCCAGCTCACCACCGGAGATCTCTAGCGGGAGCTACATTCAGTACTTC.

In this sample, this clonotype turned up once. This sequence joins TRBV6-6 and TRBJ2-5; D not certain. Germline-derived CDR1 and CDR2 are MNHNY and SVGAGI (reference sequence). Between the trimmed V and J ends, which lost 6 bases and 2 bases, there was a span of 13 bases. This CDR3 has 14 residues. CDR3 nucleotide sequence: TGTGCCAGCAGCGGCCGAGCAGTACAAGAGACCCAGTACTTC. It translates to CASSGRAVQETQYF.

This clonotype was seen repeatedly, ten times or more. The gene calls are TRBV7-2 and TRBJ2-1, with a tentative D call TRBD2 (5 bases). Germline V gives CDR1 SGHTA, CDR2 FQGNSA. Trimming removed 5 bases at V and 9 bases at J, with 14 bases between. The CDR3 is 13 residues long. The CDR3 DNA reads as TGTGCCAGCAGCCCACTAGTTCGAGGTGAGCAGTTCTTC. Amino acid sequence: CASSPLVRGEQFF.

The chain uses TRBV27 and TRBJ1-1, with D hard to call. CDR3 size: 13 residues. Germline V gives CDR1 MNHEY, CDR2 SMNVEV (reference sequence). The ends were cut back, 6 bases at V and 4 bases at J, with 12 bases in the middle. Here the CDR3 DNA reads TGTGCCAGCAGGCCCGCGGGGAGCACTGAAGCTTTCTTT. Protein product: CASRPAGSTEAFF.

The CDR3 DNA reads TGTGCCACTATCCCGGGGGGAGCAGAGTATGGCTACACCTTC. It specifies CATIPGGAEYGYTF. This chain links TRBV19 with TRBJ1-2, with D perhaps matching TRBD1 (5 bases). V was trimmed by 10 bases and J by 5 bases, leaving 20 bases between them. The CDR3 runs to 14 residues. Germline V gene data show CDR1 as LNHDA and CDR2 as SQIVND (reference sequence).

The chain uses TRBV24-1 and TRBJ2-5; D possibly matches TRBD1 or TRBD2 (6 bases each). V was shortened by 6 bases and J by 6 bases, with 10 bases between the two germline ends. The CDR3 contains 12 residues. Germline V gives CDR1 KGHDR, CDR2 SFDVKD. CDR3 sequence: CATSIGGKTQYF. The CDR3 DNA reads as TGTGCCACCAGTATAGGGGGGAAGACCCAGTACTTC.

This chain connects TRBV12-3 or TRBV12-4 to TRBJ1-2; maybe TRBD1 (6 bases). V was cut by 4 bases and J by 2 bases, with 11 bases left in between. The CDR3 covers 14 residues. The CDR3 reads CASSSRTENYGYTF. The CDR3 region has the DNA TGTGCCAGCAGTTCTAGGACAGAGAACTATGGCTACACCTTC.

This clonotype was counted a few times. The J gene is TRBJ2-5, the V gene TRBV10-2, with 7 bases identical to TRBD2. The V gene end was trimmed by 4 bases and the J gene end by 5 bases; junction bases not matched to a gene: 7. CDR3 size: 14 residues. Germline V gives CDR1 WSHSY, CDR2 SAAADI. As DNA, the CDR3 is TGCGCCAGCAGTGGTGGGCGGGGGACGGAGACCCAGTACTTC. Translating gives CASSGGRGTETQYF.

The CDR3 spells CASSKGGGIDIQYF. In DNA, the CDR3 is TGTGCCAGCAGCAAGGGGGGGGGGATTGACATTCAGTACTTC. The rearrangement uses TRBV7-2 and TRBJ2-4; tentative D call: TRBD2 (7 bases). V lost 5 bases and J 8 bases, leaving 16 bases between the germline ends. Germline-derived CDR1 and CDR2 are SGHTA and FQGNSA. The CDR3 has 14 amino acids.

The genes are TRBV6-2 or TRBV6-3 and TRBJ2-1, with 10 bases identical to TRBD2. The CDR3 is made up of 14 amino acids. The germline CDR1 and CDR2 sequences are MNHEY and SVGEGT. Trimming removed 8 bases from V and 8 bases from J; junction bases left unmatched: 9. CDR3 coding DNA: TGTGCCAGCGCCACTAGCGGGGAGAGCGATGAGCAGTTCTTC. Its translation: CASATSGESDEQFF.

In this sample, this clonotype turned up once. The chain couples TRBV11-3 to TRBJ2-1; a possible D gene is TRBD2 (6 bases). The CDR3 runs 19 residues. In germline, CDR1 is SGHNT, CDR2 YENEEA. Trimming shortened V by 3 bases and J by 4 bases, and 25 bases separated the two germline ends. This CDR3 reads CASSFRLASVRRGYNEQFF. CDR3 DNA sequence: TGTGCCAGCAGCTTTAGGCTGGCTAGCGTCCGGCGGGGTTACAATGAGCAGTTCTTC.

This clonotype was counted between two and nine times. The chain links TRBV11-2 to TRBJ2-6; D tentatively reads TRBD1 or TRBD2 (6 bases each). Germline CDR1 SGHAT, CDR2 FQNNGV. Trimming left V 5 bases short and J 0 bases short, with 20 bases between. The CDR3 contains 19 residues. The CDR3 here is CASSRRVGTRDSGANVLTF. The CDR3 DNA is TGTGCCAGCAGCCGGAGGGTAGGGACACGGGACTCTGGGGCCAACGTCCTGACTTTC.

The table lists this clonotype with a few counts. Written as DNA, the CDR3 is TGTGCCAGCAGCTTTGGGAGCGGGAGTTGGTCGGATACGCAGTATTTT. Translating it yields CASSFGSGSWSDTQYF. The chain carries TRBV7-3 and TRBJ2-3, with TRBD2 matching 8 bases. The J segment lost 6 bases and the V segment lost 3 bases, leaving 11 bases of the junction unmatched. Germline values: CDR1 SGHTA, CDR2 FQGTGA. The CDR3 is 16 residues long. The whole variable domain, remainder taken from reference TRBV7-3 and TRBJ2-3, is GAGVSQTPSNKVTEKGKYVELRCDPISGHTALYWYRQSLGQGPEFLIYFQGTGAADDSGLPNDRFFAVRPEGSVSTLKIQRTERGDSAVYLCASSFGSGSWSDTQYFGPGTRLTVL.

The J gene is TRBJ2-7, the V gene TRBV20-1; 8 bases agree with TRBD2. CDR1 and CDR2 from the germline V gene are DFQATT and SNEGSKA (reference sequence). The CDR3 consists of 15 residues. Trimming cost V 6 bases and J 2 bases; bases outside gene matches: 12. The CDR3 loop reads CSAERSGGSPYEQYF. CDR3 DNA sequence: TGCAGTGCGGAGAGGTCGGGGGGGAGTCCCTACGAGCAGTACTTC.

This clonotype showed up just a few times. The chain recombines TRBV7-2 with TRBJ2-3; 9 nucleotides align to TRBD1. The CDR3 consists of 14 residues. Looked up from germline, CDR1 is SGHTA and CDR2 is FQGNSA. V shed 5 bases, J shed 4 bases, and the junction held 4 bases outside the gene matches. This CDR3 is CASSETGGPDTQYF. CDR3 in DNA: TGTGCCAGCAGCGAAACAGGGGGCCCAGATACGCAGTATTTT.

This clonotype was seen a few times. This chain uses TRBV20-1 with TRBJ2-1, with unresolved D. The germline V gene encodes CDR1 DFQATT and CDR2 SNEGSKA (reference sequence). This CDR3 is built from 12 residues. The V end lost 3 bases, the J end lost 4 bases, and 7 bases lay between the germline ends. The CDR3 DNA reads as TGCAGTGCTAGGGGTCTTTACAATGAGCAGTTCTTC. This sequence encodes CSARGLYNEQFF.

This chain joins TRBV6-2 or TRBV6-3 and TRBJ1-2, with D perhaps TRBD1 (5 bases). The CDR3 is 14 amino acids. The V gene lost 5 bases and the J gene lost 0 bases, with 10 bases spanning the gap. Germline-derived CDR1 and CDR2 are MNHEY and SVGEGT. CDR3 sequence reads: CASSPMTANYGYTF. In DNA, the CDR3 is TGTGCCAGCAGTCCTATGACAGCTAACTATGGCTACACCTTC.

The rearrangement joins TRBV3-1 to TRBJ2-1; D possibly uses TRBD1 or TRBD2 (5 bases each). CDR1 and CDR2 from the germline V gene are LGHDT and YNNKEL (reference sequence). There are 13 residues in the CDR3. V lost 1 base to trimming and J lost 13 bases, with 14 bases between them. CDR3: CASSQVEGYGQFF. The DNA of the CDR3 is TGTGCCAGCAGCCAAGTAGAGGGGTATGGTCAGTTCTTC.

This clonotype was recorded many times. The gene calls are TRBV7-2 and TRBJ1-1; perhaps TRBD1 as D (5 bases). V lost 5 bases and J lost 4, with 20 bases in between. This CDR3 has 16 residues. In germline, CDR1 is SGHTA, CDR2 FQGNSA. The CDR3 spells CASSPRETWLGTEAFF. Here the CDR3 DNA reads TGTGCCAGCAGCCCCAGGGAAACCTGGTTAGGCACTGAAGCTTTCTTT.

This clonotype was counted between two and nine times. The chain carries TRBV12-3 or TRBV12-4 and TRBJ1-1; 8 bases line up with TRBD1. This CDR3 is built from 15 residues. V shed 6 bases and J 0 bases; nucleotides not matched to a gene: 6. CDR3 sequence (DNA): TGTGCCAGCAGCGGGGGACAGGCAATGAACACTGAAGCTTTCTTT. Amino acids: CASSGGQAMNTEAFF.

This clonotype was detected ten times or more. The CDR3 protein is CASSFSVSYEQYV. CDR3 coding DNA: TGTGCCAGCAGCTTTTCAGTCTCCTACGAGCAGTACGTC. The chain employs TRBV7-2 and TRBJ2-7; no definite D call. Trimming left V 3 bases short and J 0 bases short, with 6 bases between. CDR1 is SGHTA, CDR2 FQGNSA, per germline. The CDR3 runs 13 residues.

This CDR3 reads CASSQAERGGHTQYF. The CDR3, as DNA: TGCGCCAGCAGCCAAGCTGAACGAGGGGGCCATACGCAGTATTTT. The chain employs TRBV4-3 and TRBJ2-3; 7 bases line up with TRBD1. Germline V lookup: CDR1 LGHNA, CDR2 YSLEER. V was pared by 1 base and J by 7 bases, with 8 bases of the junction left unmatched. The CDR3 has 15 amino acids.

This clonotype was counted only a few times. The V gene is TRBV11-3, the J gene TRBJ2-3; D gene ambiguous. This CDR3 is built from 14 residues. Germline lookup yields CDR1 SGHNT and CDR2 YENEEA. V lost 1 base and J 4 bases, leaving 9 bases between the germline ends. CDR3 region: CASSLAQPPDTQYF. The CDR3, as DNA: TGTGCCAGCAGCTTAGCTCAGCCCCCAGATACGCAGTATTTT.

This clonotype turned up a few times. The genes are TRBV18 and TRBJ2-7, with D unresolved. From germline, CDR1 is KGHSH and CDR2 LQKENI. The CDR3 consists of 12 residues. The ends were cut back, 3 bases at V and 1 base at J, with 4 bases in the middle. CDR3 sequence: CASSPESYEQYF. DNA of the CDR3: TGTGCCAGCTCACCCGAGTCCTACGAGCAGTACTTC.

This clonotype was seen only a few times. This sequence joins TRBV4-1 and TRBJ1-4; D remains unclear. This CDR3 is built from 14 residues. Trimming took off 3 bases at V and 5 bases at J, with 10 bases between the two ends. In germline, CDR1 is MGHRA, CDR2 YSYEKL. The CDR3 here is CASSQVERNEKLFF. The CDR3 nucleotides are TGCGCCAGCAGCCAGGTTGAAAGGAATGAAAAACTGTTTTTT.

At least ten counts were recorded for this clonotype. The chain combines TRBV7-8 with TRBJ2-3, with 10 bases matching TRBD1. The CDR3 length is 16 residues. Trimming cost V 5 bases and J 3 bases; bases outside gene matches: 8. The germline V gene encodes CDR1 SGHVS and CDR2 FQNEAQ. DNA of the CDR3: TGTGCCAGCAGCCTGCTCGGGACAGGGGTAACAGATACGCAGTATTTT. Its protein is CASSLLGTGVTDTQYF.

The chain links TRBV29-1 to TRBJ1-5, with D tentatively TRBD1 (6 bases). The CDR3 runs to 14 residues. From germline, CDR1 is SQVTM and CDR2 ANQGSEA. V was pared by 4 bases and J by 0 bases, with 10 bases between. The CDR3 spells CSVVSGDSNQPQHF. CDR3 nucleotide sequence: TGCAGCGTTGTATCAGGGGATAGCAATCAGCCCCAGCATTTT.

The CDR3 reads CASSRSTGETQYF. CDR3 coding DNA: TGTGCCAGCAGTAGGAGCACGGGGGAGACCCAGTACTTC. V is TRBV28 and J is TRBJ2-5, with a weak D call TRBD2 (5 bases). Germline V lookup: CDR1 MDHEN, CDR2 SYDVKM. The germline V and J ends were trimmed by 5 bases and 5 bases, with 12 bases remaining between them. The CDR3 consists of 13 residues.

The J gene is TRBJ2-7, the V gene TRBV7-6, with 8 nucleotides matching TRBD2. CDR3 length: 17 residues. Losses at the gene ends were 2 bases for V and 6 bases for J; bases not matched to a gene: 15. Per germline, CDR1 SGHVS and CDR2 FNYEAQ. The CDR3 region is CASSLYQGPAGVVEQYF. CDR3 nucleotides: TGTGCCAGCAGCTTATACCAAGGACCAGCGGGAGTTGTCGAGCAGTACTTC.